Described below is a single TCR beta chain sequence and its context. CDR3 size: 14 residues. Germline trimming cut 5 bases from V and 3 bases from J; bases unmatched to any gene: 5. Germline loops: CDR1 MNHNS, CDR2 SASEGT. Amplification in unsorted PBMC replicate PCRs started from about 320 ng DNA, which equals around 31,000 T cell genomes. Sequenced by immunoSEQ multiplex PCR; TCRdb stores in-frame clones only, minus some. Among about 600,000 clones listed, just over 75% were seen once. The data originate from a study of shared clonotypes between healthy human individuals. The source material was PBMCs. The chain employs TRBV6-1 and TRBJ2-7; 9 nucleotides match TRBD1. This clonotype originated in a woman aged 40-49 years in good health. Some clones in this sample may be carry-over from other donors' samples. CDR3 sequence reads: CASSLTGQGYEQYF. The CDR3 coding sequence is TGTGCCAGCAGTTTAACGGGACAGGGCTACGAGCAGTACTTC.